This TCR beta chain was profiled in a study of T cell repertoires in cytomegalovirus infection. Looking at the study overall: Epitope selection comprised recently identified HLA-C-restricted CMV epitopes and well-studied HLA-B-restricted CMV epitopes.

The germline V gene encodes CDR1 SGHVS and CDR2 FQNEAQ. CDR3 length: 12 residues. The germline V and J ends were trimmed by 0 bases and 7 bases, with 6 bases remaining between them. MiXCR was run by TCRdb on the reads, yielding one entry per CDR3 protein. The table has a few hundred thousand distinct CDR3 sequences, roughly 43% seen once; the top ten hold 48%. A word on this clonotype: Antigen specificity is unknown.

The specimen comprised cultured PBMCs, sampled from culture after CMV antigen stimulation. The sequence derives from a human donor in good health (CMV status not recorded). Some clones in this sample may be carry-over from other donors' samples. The V call is TRBV7-8, the J call TRBJ2-5; TRBD1 might be the D (5 bases). The CDR3 DNA is TGTGCCAGCAGCTTAGCGCAGGGGACCCAGTACTTC. Translating gives CASSLAQGTQYF.